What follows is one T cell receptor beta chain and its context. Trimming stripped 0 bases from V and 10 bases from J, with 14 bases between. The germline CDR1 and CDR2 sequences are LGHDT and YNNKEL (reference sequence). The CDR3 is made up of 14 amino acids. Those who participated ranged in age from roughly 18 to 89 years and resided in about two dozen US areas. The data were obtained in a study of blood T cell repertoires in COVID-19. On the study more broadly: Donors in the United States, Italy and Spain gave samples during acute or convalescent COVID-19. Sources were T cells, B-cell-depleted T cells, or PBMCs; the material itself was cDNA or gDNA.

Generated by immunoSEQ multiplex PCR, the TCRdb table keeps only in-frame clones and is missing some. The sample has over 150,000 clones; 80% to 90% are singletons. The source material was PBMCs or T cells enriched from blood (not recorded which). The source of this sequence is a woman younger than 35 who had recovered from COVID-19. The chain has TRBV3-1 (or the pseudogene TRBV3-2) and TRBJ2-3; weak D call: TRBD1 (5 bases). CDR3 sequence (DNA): TGTGCCAGCAGCCAAGAGGCAGGGAAAGGGGCGCAGTATTTT. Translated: CASSQEAGKGAQYF.